These 9 T cell receptor beta chains originate from one sample sequenced in a study of blood T cell repertoires in COVID-19. Data came from immunoSEQ multiplex PCR; TCRdb stores just in-frame clones and leaves some out. The data hold 150,000 to 200,000 clones, with approximately 82% observed a single time. The sequencing sample was made of peripheral blood. These TCRs come from an elderly woman with acute or convalescent COVID-19.

The rearrangement joins TRBV5-8 to TRBJ1-4; 7 bases match TRBD1. The CDR3 sequence is 16 residues long. The V gene end was trimmed by 5 bases and the J gene end by 0 bases; junction bases not matched to a gene: 7. The V gene's germline CDR1 is SGHTS and CDR2 YDEGEE. CDR3 sequence (DNA): TGTGCCAGCAGTTATCAGGGGGTATCAACTAATGAAAAACTGTTTTTT. It encodes CASSYQGVSTNEKLFF.

The V call is TRBV6-5, the J call TRBJ2-1; D uncertain. CDR3 length: 13 amino acids. V was trimmed by 2 bases and J by 4 bases, leaving 6 bases between them. Germline CDR1 and CDR2: MNHEY and SVGAGI. DNA of the CDR3: TGTGCCAGCAGTTACGACACATACAATGAGCAGTTCTTC. Translation gives CASSYDTYNEQFF.

In DNA form, the CDR3 reads TGTGCCAGTGCGGGTGGAGATACGCAGTATTTT. It is translated as CASAGGDTQYF. This rearrangement joins TRBV19 to TRBJ2-3, with D possibly matching TRBD2 (5 bases). Per germline, CDR1 LNHDA and CDR2 SQIVND (reference sequence). The CDR3 extends over 11 amino acids. The V end lost 8 bases, the J end lost 5 bases, and 8 bases lay between the germline ends.

V gene TRBV10-3 combines with J gene TRBJ1-2, with TRBD1 as a possible D gene (6 bases). The CDR3 covers 16 residues. Germline CDR1 is ENHRY and CDR2 is SYGVKD. V dropped 4 bases and J dropped 2 bases, with 17 bases sitting between them. The CDR3 sequence: CAISGITGSLNYGYTF. CDR3 DNA sequence: TGTGCCATCAGTGGAATTACAGGGTCTCTCAACTATGGCTACACCTTC.

The chain employs TRBV2 and TRBJ2-7, with D perhaps matching TRBD2 (5 bases). Germline CDR1 SNHLY, CDR2 FYNNEI. Trimming removed 6 bases from V and 7 bases from J, with 13 bases in between. The CDR3 runs to 12 residues. CDR3 in amino acids: CASSQLVWEQYF. The DNA of the CDR3 is TGTGCCAGCAGCCAACTAGTTTGGGAGCAGTACTTC.

This clone has only one observation. The CDR3 DNA follows: TGTGCCAGCAGCTTAGCGGCCCTAGCGGGAGGGACAGATACGCAGTATTTT. This sequence encodes CASSLAALAGGTDTQYF. The chain joins TRBV7-2 to TRBJ2-3; 12 bases are shared with TRBD2. V shed 0 bases and J 3 bases; nucleotides not matched to a gene: 4. CDR3 length equals 17 residues. The germline CDR1 and CDR2 sequences are SGHTA and FQGNSA. The full variable domain, with the rest looked up from reference TRBV7-2 and TRBJ2-3, is GAGVSQSPSNKVTEKGKDVELRCDPISGHTALYWYRQSLGQGLEFLIYFQGNSAPDKSGLPSDRFSAERTGGSVSTLTIQRTQQEDSAVYLCASSLAALAGGTDTQYFGPGTRLTVL.

The chain combines TRBV28 with TRBJ2-7; D unclear. Germline V gene lookup returns CDR1 MDHEN and CDR2 SYDVKM. The CDR3 length is 12 residues. Trimming removed 5 bases at V and 3 bases at J, with 8 bases between. This CDR3 reads CASSLLNYEQYF. The CDR3 nucleotides are TGTGCCAGCAGTCTCCTAAACTACGAGCAGTACTTC.

This clone was recorded only once. The chain's CDR3 is CASSPSLSNYNEQFF. The CDR3 nucleotides read TGTGCCAGTAGTCCAAGCTTGTCCAACTACAATGAGCAGTTCTTC. The chain joins TRBV19 to TRBJ2-1, with D hard to call. CDR3 length: 15 residues. In germline, CDR1 is LNHDA, CDR2 SQIVND (reference sequence). V gave up 5 bases and J gave up 3 bases, with 14 bases separating them.

With respect to this clone: A read error may account for a junction end that differs from germline. V gene TRBV5-5 combines with J gene TRBJ1-3; 11 bases fit TRBD1. Germline V gene lookup returns CDR1 SGHKS and CDR2 YYEKEE (reference sequence). The CDR3 extends over 15 amino acids. The CDR3 sequence: CASSSTSDRGRPRNF. In DNA, the CDR3 is TGTGCCAGCAGCTCTACTTCGGACAGGGGGCGACCTCGAAATTTT.